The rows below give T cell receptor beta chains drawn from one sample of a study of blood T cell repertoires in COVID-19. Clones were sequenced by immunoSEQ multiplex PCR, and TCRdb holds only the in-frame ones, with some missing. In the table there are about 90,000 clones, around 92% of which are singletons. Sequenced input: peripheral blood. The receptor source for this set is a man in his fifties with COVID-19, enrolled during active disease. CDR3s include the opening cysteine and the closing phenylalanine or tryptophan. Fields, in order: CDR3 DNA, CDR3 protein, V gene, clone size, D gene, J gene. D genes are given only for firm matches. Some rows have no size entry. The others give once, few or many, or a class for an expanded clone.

CDR3nt: TGTGCCAGCAGCCGGGGCAGGGGTATCGCTGAAGCTTTCTTT; CDR3aa: CASSRGRGIAEAFF; v_gene: TRBV3-1/TRBV3-2; abundance: NA; d_gene: NA; j_gene: TRBJ1-1
CDR3nt: TGTGCCAGCTCACCACTAAAGAGAGGGTCCGATGAAAAACTGTTTTTT; CDR3aa: CASSPLKRGSDEKLFF; v_gene: TRBV18; abundance: NA; d_gene: NA; j_gene: TRBJ1-4
CDR3nt: TGTGCCAGCAGCGCCCGTCTCGGGACAGGTTCACCCCTCCACTTT; CDR3aa: CASSARLGTGSPLHF; v_gene: TRBV9; abundance: NA; d_gene: TRBD1; j_gene: TRBJ1-6
CDR3nt: TGTGCCATCGGGACAGGGAATTCACCCCTCCACTTT; CDR3aa: CAIGTGNSPLHF; v_gene: TRBV10-3; abundance: once; d_gene: TRBD1; j_gene: TRBJ1-6
CDR3nt: TGTGCCAGCAGTGAAGCCGGGACAGGGGTTTCCTACGAGCAGTACTTC; CDR3aa: CASSEAGTGVSYEQYF; v_gene: TRBV6-1; abundance: NA; d_gene: TRBD1; j_gene: TRBJ2-7
CDR3nt: TGTGCCAGCAGCTCAACAGGGGGGAACACTGAAGCTTTCTTT; CDR3aa: CASSSTGGNTEAFF; v_gene: TRBV7-9; abundance: NA; d_gene: TRBD1; j_gene: TRBJ1-1
CDR3nt: TGTGCCATCAGTGAGGTGACAGGGAGGTACACTGAAGCTTTCTTT; CDR3aa: CAISEVTGRYTEAFF; v_gene: TRBV10-3; abundance: NA; d_gene: TRBD1; j_gene: TRBJ1-1
CDR3nt: TGTGCCAGCAGCCAAGAGCTCTTGACCGGGTCGGATACGCAGTATTTT; CDR3aa: CASSQELLTGSDTQYF; v_gene: TRBV3-1/TRBV3-2; abundance: NA; d_gene: NA; j_gene: TRBJ2-3
CDR3nt: TGCGCCAGCAGCCAAGAGTGGGTCAGGAGCAATCAGCCCCAGCATTTT; CDR3aa: CASSQEWVRSNQPQHF; v_gene: TRBV4-1; abundance: few; d_gene: NA; j_gene: TRBJ1-5
CDR3nt: TGTGCTAGCAGCCGGGGGGGCTCTGGGGCCAACGTCCTGACTTTC; CDR3aa: CASSRGGSGANVLTF; v_gene: TRBV7-7; abundance: NA; d_gene: TRBD2; j_gene: TRBJ2-6
CDR3nt: TGTGCCAGCAGCTTAGCACGTAATTTCGGCTCGGGTGGCTACACCTTC; CDR3aa: CASSLARNFGSGGYTF; v_gene: TRBV7-2; abundance: NA; d_gene: NA; j_gene: TRBJ1-2
CDR3nt: TGTGCCACCACCCTTGGAGGCCTCTATAATTCACCCCTCCACTTT; CDR3aa: CATTLGGLYNSPLHF; v_gene: TRBV7-9; abundance: NA; d_gene: NA; j_gene: TRBJ1-6
CDR3nt: TGTGCCAGCCAAGCAAATCCGGGCAATGAGCAGTTCTTC; CDR3aa: CASQANPGNEQFF; v_gene: TRBV2; abundance: NA; d_gene: NA; j_gene: TRBJ2-1
CDR3nt: TGCGCCAGCAGCTTGGAGGGAACAGGTCAGCCCCAGCATTTT; CDR3aa: CASSLEGTGQPQHF; v_gene: TRBV5-1; abundance: NA; d_gene: NA; j_gene: TRBJ1-5
CDR3nt: TGTGCCAGCATCCACAGGAACACCGGGGAGCTGTTTTTT; CDR3aa: CASIHRNTGELFF; v_gene: TRBV3-1/TRBV3-2; abundance: NA; d_gene: NA; j_gene: TRBJ2-2
CDR3nt: TGTGCCACCAGTGACCCTGGGACAGGGGACTATGGCTACACCTTC; CDR3aa: CATSDPGTGDYGYTF; v_gene: TRBV24-1; abundance: once; d_gene: TRBD1; j_gene: TRBJ1-2
CDR3nt: TGTGCCAGTAGTGTAGCAGGCACAGATACGCAGTATTTT; CDR3aa: CASSVAGTDTQYF; v_gene: TRBV19; abundance: NA; d_gene: NA; j_gene: TRBJ2-3
CDR3nt: TGTGCCAGCAATCAGGGACAGGTTACTGGGGCCAACGTCCTGACTTTC; CDR3aa: CASNQGQVTGANVLTF; v_gene: TRBV2; abundance: NA; d_gene: TRBD1; j_gene: TRBJ2-6
CDR3nt: TGTGCCAGCAGCTTCCGACTAGCGGAGACAGGCGAGCAGTACTTC; CDR3aa: CASSFRLAETGEQYF; v_gene: TRBV11-2; abundance: NA; d_gene: TRBD2; j_gene: TRBJ2-7
CDR3nt: TGTGCCAGCAGCCCCGGACAGTCCGGATACGAGCAGTACTTC; CDR3aa: CASSPGQSGYEQYF; v_gene: TRBV9; abundance: NA; d_gene: NA; j_gene: TRBJ2-7